The 14 T cell receptor beta chains listed next were all sequenced from one sample in a study of T cell repertoires in cytomegalovirus infection. Antigen specificity for these receptors is unknown. TCRdb reanalysed the reads using MiXCR and keeps one entry per CDR3 protein. This repertoire shows some 900,000 distinct CDR3 sequences, 32% found once; its top ten account for around 11%. Sequencing was performed on cultured CD8+ T cells from PBMCs, taken from culture after CMV antigen stimulation. The receptors were gathered from a human donor in good health (CMV status not recorded). Some clones in this sample may be carry-over from other donors' samples.

The chain has TRBV24-1 and TRBJ2-3; D possibly uses TRBD1 or TRBD2 (5 bases each). Germline lookup yields CDR1 KGHDR and CDR2 SFDVKD. The CDR3 is 15 amino acids. Between the trimmed V and J ends, which lost 7 bases and 0 bases, there was a span of 13 bases. CDR3 DNA: TGTGCCACCAGCAACTGGGGGAAAAGCACAGATACGCAGTATTTT. Protein: CATSNWGKSTDTQYF.

The chain couples TRBV7-6 to TRBJ2-7; a possible D gene is TRBD1 (6 bases). The CDR3 totals 13 residues. Trimming removed 2 bases at V and 7 bases at J, with 12 bases between. Germline V gene lookup returns CDR1 SGHVS and CDR2 FNYEAQ. The CDR3 DNA sequence: TGTGCCAGCAGCTTAATAACACAGGGTGAGCAGTACTTC. Translation: CASSLITQGEQYF.

This chain uses TRBV27 with TRBJ2-2; 12 bases agree with TRBD2. The CDR3 extends over 13 amino acids. Germline V gene data show CDR1 as MNHEY and CDR2 as SMNVEV (reference sequence). V was pared by 8 bases and J by 6 bases, with 1 base of the junction left unmatched. This chain's CDR3 is CASLAGGAGELFF. The CDR3 region has the DNA TGTGCCAGCCTAGCGGGGGGGGCCGGGGAGCTGTTTTTT.

The chain joins TRBV7-9 to TRBJ1-2; possibly TRBD1 for D (5 bases). Between the trimmed V and J ends, which lost 5 bases and 1 base, there was a span of 11 bases. Germline V gene data show CDR1 as SEHNR and CDR2 as FQNEAQ (reference sequence). The CDR3 sequence is 14 residues long. CDR3 sequence (DNA): TGTGCCAGCAGCCCGACAGATTTTAACTATGGCTACACCTTC. This codes for CASSPTDFNYGYTF.

This chain uses TRBV27 with TRBJ1-6; possible D gene TRBD1, 6 bases. Deletions cut 5 bases from V and 7 bases from J, with 12 bases between. The CDR3 length is 14 residues. Germline-derived CDR1 and CDR2 are MNHEY and SMNVEV (reference sequence). CDR3 DNA: TGTGCCAGCAGTCTCGCCGGGACAAATTCACCCCTCCACTTT. It is translated as CASSLAGTNSPLHF.

This clonotype was found a few times. The chain recombines TRBV6-1 with TRBJ2-5; D remains ambiguous. From germline, CDR1 is MNHNS and CDR2 SASEGT. With 7 bases removed from V and 1 base from J, the gap between germline ends came to 13 bases. This CDR3 has 14 amino acids. The CDR3 region has the DNA TGTGCCAGCAAGGCGCGGCCAGCCCAAGAGACCCAGTACTTC. It yields the protein CASKARPAQETQYF.

This clonotype was found once. The chain joins TRBV4-1 to TRBJ1-1; 7 nucleotides agree with TRBD1. Germline trimming cut 4 bases from V and 7 bases from J; bases unmatched to any gene: 12. The CDR3 length is 15 residues. Germline V gene lookup returns CDR1 MGHRA and CDR2 YSYEKL. The CDR3 DNA reads as TGCGCCAGCAGCCCAAGTCCGGGACAGCACCTTGAAGCTTTCTTT. Its translation is CASSPSPGQHLEAFF.

The chain uses TRBV7-9 and TRBJ2-5, with D possibly TRBD2 on 6 matching bases. V was cut by 5 bases and J by 0 bases, with 16 bases left in between. The germline gives CDR1 SEHNR, CDR2 FQNEAQ (reference sequence). This CDR3 is built from 16 residues. CDR3 loop: CASSPSRDLHQETQYF. As DNA, the CDR3 is TGTGCCAGCAGCCCCAGCCGGGACTTACACCAAGAGACCCAGTACTTC.

The chain recombines TRBV19 with TRBJ1-2, with a possible D match to TRBD1 (5 bases). The CDR3 extends over 18 amino acids. Per the germline V gene, CDR1 is LNHDA and CDR2 is SQIVND (reference sequence). Trimming took off 4 bases at V and 0 bases at J, with 21 bases between the two ends. DNA for the CDR3: TGTGCCAGTAGTAAGGCCCGGAGGCGGGACGAAGCTAACTATGGCTACACCTTC. This gives the protein CASSKARRRDEANYGYTF.

The J gene is TRBJ1-4, the V gene TRBV10-3; D uncertain. Trimming stripped 2 bases from V and 7 bases from J, with 11 bases between. Germline V gives CDR1 ENHRY, CDR2 SYGVKD. There are 14 residues in the CDR3. CDR3 sequence (DNA): TGTGCCATCAGTGAGGAGGCGGTCGCTGAAAAACTGTTTTTT. It is translated as CAISEEAVAEKLFF.

This clonotype was observed a few times. The chain carries TRBV6-6 and TRBJ1-1; D gene ambiguous. V was shortened by 2 bases and J by 1 base, with 14 bases between the two germline ends. The CDR3 extends over 16 amino acids. CDR1 is MNHNY and CDR2 is SVGAGI in the germline V gene (reference sequence). The CDR3 loop is CASSYLLRKSNTEAFF. The CDR3 DNA sequence: TGTGCCAGCAGTTACCTTCTACGGAAATCGAACACTGAAGCTTTCTTT.

The J gene is TRBJ2-1, the V gene TRBV4-1; 10 nucleotides agree with TRBD2. Germline loops: CDR1 MGHRA, CDR2 YSYEKL. The CDR3 consists of 13 residues. The V segment lost 6 bases and the J segment 7 bases; nucleotides outside the gene matches: 3. The CDR3 bases are TGCGCCAGCAGTCGTAGCGGGGGGAATGAGCAGTTCTTC. It codes for CASSRSGGNEQFF.

This clonotype showed up just a few times. V gene TRBV5-5 combines with J gene TRBJ2-5, with TRBD2 matching over 7 bases. Looked up from germline, CDR1 is SGHKS and CDR2 is YYEKEE (reference sequence). The trim removed 3 bases at V and 3 bases at J, leaving 5 bases unmatched. This CDR3 has 14 amino acids. CDR3 amino acids: CASSSTLAEETQYF. The CDR3 DNA follows: TGTGCCAGCAGCTCCACTCTAGCGGAAGAGACCCAGTACTTC.

This rearrangement joins TRBV9 to TRBJ1-1; 7 bases are a match to TRBD1. Germline values: CDR1 SGDLS, CDR2 YYNGEE. This CDR3 contains 13 residues. The J segment lost 6 bases and the V segment lost 3 bases, leaving 5 bases of the junction unmatched. The DNA of the CDR3 is TGTGCCAGCAGCGCTTCTACAGGGGCTGAAGCTTTCTTT. This sequence encodes CASSASTGAEAFF.